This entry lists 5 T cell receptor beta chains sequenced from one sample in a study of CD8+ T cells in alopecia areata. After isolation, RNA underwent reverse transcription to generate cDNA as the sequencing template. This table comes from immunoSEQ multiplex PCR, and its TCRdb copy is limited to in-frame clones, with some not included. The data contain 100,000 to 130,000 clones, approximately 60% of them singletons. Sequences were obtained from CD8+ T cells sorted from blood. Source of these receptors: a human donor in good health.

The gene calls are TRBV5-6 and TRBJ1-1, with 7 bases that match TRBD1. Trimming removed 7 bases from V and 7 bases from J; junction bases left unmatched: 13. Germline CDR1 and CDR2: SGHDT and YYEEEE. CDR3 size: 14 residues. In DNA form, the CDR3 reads TGTGCCAGCCACATGCTCGGGACAGAACATGAAGCTTTCTTT. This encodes CASHMLGTEHEAFF.

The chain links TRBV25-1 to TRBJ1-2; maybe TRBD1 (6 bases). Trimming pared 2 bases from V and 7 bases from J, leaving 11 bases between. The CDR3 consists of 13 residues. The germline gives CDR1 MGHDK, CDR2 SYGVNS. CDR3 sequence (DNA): TGTGCCAGCAGTGAAGGGGGGCGGGGTGGCTACACCTTC. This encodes CASSEGGRGGYTF.

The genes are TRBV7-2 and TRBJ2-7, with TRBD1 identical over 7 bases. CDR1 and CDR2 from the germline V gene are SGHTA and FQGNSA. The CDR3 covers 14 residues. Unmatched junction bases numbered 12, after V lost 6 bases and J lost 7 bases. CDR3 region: CASRNRQGPLEQYF. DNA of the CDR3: TGTGCCAGCAGGAACAGACAGGGACCTTTGGAGCAGTACTTC. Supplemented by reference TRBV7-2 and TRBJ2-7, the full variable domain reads GAGVSQSPSNKVTEKGKDVELRCDPISGHTALYWYRQSLGQGLEFLIYFQGNSAPDKSGLPSDRFSAERTGGSVSTLTIQRTQQEDSAVYLCASRNRQGPLEQYFGPGTRLTVT.

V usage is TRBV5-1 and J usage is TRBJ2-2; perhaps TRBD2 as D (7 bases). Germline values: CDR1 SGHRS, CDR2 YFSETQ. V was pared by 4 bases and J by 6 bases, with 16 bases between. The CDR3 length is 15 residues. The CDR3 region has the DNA TGCGCCAGCAGCCTGTTCCAGGGGAGGGCCGGGGAGCTGTTTTTT. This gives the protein CASSLFQGRAGELFF.

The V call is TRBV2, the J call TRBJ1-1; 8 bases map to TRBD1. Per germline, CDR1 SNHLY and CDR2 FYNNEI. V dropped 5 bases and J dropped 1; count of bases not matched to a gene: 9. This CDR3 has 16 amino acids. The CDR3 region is CASSIHQTGGNTEAFF. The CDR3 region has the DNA TGTGCCAGCAGTATCCACCAAACAGGGGGGAACACTGAAGCTTTCTTT.